The source of this T cell receptor delta chain is a study of gamma-delta chains in newborns, infants, children. About the research overall: Microbial exposure reportedly drives polyclonal innate γδ T cell expansion after birth.

TCRdb called clones from the reads again using CATT. The table lists 9,500 to 13,000 delta-chain clones, 3% to 4% of them singletons, with roughly 8.9% in the top ten. Per the germline V gene, CDR1 is TSWWSYY and CDR2 is QGS. CDR3 length: 23 residues. As concerns this clone: An end of the junction does not agree with germline; a read error may underlie this. This sample includes further DNA sequences coding for the same CDR3.

The sample consisted of blood. This sequence joins TRDV1 and TRDJ1, with TRDD2 as a possible D gene (9 bases). The TCR comes from a child who was a newborn, infant or young child, either healthy, febrile or measles-vaccinated (not recorded which). The CDR3 DNA is TGTGCTCTCGGGGACCCTGGGGGCCTTCCTACGTTATTTCCCTCCTGGGGGAGTTATAAACTCATCTTT. Encoded protein: CALGDPGGLPTLFPSWGSYKLIF.